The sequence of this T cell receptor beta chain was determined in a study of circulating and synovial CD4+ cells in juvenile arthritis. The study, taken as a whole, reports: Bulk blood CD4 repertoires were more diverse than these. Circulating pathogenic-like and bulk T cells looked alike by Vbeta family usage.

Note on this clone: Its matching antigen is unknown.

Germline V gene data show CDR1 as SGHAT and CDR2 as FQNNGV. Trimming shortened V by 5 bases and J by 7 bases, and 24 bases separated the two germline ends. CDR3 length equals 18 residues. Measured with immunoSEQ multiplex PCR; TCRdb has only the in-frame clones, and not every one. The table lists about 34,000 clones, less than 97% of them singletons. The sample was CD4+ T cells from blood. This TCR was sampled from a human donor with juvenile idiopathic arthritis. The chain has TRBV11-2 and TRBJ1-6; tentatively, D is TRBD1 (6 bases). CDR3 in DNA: TGTGCCAGCAGCCTTACAGGGCTCCCCTCCGCTCCGAATTCACCCCTCCACTTT. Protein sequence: CASSLTGLPSAPNSPLHF. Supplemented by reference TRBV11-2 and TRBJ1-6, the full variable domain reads EAGVAQSPRYKIIEKRQSVAFWCNPISGHATLYWYQQILGQGPKLLIQFQNNGVVDDSQLPKDRFSAERLKGVDSTLKIQPAKLEDSAVYLCASSLTGLPSAPNSPLHFGNGTRLTVT.